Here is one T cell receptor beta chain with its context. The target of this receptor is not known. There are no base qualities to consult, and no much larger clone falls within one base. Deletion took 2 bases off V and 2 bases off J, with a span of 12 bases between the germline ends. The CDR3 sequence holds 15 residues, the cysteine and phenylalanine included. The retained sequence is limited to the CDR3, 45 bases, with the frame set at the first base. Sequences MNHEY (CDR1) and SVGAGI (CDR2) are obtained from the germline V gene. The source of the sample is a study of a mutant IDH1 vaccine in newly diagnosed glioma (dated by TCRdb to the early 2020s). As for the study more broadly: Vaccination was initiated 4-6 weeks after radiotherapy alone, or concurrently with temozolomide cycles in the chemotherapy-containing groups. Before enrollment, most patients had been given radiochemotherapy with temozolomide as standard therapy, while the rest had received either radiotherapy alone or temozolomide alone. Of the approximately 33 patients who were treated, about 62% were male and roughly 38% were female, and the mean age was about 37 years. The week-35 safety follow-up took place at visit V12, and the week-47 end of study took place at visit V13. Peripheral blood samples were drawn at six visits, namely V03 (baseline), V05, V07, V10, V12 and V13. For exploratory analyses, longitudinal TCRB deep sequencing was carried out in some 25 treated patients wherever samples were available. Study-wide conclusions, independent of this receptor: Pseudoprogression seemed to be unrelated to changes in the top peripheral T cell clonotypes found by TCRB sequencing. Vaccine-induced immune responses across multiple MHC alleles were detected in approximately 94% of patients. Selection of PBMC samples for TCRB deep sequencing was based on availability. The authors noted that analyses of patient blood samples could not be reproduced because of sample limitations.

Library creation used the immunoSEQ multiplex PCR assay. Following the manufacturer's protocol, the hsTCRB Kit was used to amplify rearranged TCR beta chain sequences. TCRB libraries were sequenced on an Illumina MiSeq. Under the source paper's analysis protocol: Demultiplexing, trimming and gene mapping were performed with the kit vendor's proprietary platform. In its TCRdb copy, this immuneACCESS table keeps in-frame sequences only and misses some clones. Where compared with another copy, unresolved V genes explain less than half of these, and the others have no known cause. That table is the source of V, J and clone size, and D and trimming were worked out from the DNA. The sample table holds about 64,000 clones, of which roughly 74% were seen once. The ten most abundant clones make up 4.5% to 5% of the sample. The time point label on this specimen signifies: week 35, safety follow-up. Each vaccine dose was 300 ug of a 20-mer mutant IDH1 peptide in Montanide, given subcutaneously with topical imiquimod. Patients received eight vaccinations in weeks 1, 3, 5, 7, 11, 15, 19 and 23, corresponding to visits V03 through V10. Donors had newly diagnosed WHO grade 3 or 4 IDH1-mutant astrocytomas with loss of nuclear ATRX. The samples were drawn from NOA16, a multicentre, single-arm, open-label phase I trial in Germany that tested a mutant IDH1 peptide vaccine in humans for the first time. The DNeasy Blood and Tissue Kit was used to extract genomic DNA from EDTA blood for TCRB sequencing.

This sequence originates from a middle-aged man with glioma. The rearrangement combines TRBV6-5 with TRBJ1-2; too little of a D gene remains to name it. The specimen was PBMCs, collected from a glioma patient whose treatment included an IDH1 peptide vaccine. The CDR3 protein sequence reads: CASSYDPAQNYGYTF. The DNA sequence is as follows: TGTGCCAGCAGTTACGACCCTGCGCAAAACTATGGCTACACCTTC.